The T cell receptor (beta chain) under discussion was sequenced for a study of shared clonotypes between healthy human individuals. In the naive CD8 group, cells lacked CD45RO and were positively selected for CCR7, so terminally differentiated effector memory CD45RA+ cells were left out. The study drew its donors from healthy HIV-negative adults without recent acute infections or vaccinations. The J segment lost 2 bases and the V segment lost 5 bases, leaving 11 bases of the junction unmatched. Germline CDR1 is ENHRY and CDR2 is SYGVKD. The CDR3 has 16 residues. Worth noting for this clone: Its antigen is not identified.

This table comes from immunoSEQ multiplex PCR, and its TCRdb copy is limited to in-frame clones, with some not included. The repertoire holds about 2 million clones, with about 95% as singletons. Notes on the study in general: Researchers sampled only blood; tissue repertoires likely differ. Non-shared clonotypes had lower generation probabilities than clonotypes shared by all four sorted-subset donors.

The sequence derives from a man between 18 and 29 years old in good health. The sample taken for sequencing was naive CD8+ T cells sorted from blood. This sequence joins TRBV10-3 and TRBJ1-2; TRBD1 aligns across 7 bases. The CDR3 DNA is TGTGCCATCAGTACGACAGGGAGGTTGGGCAACTATGGCTACACCTTC. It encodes CAISTTGRLGNYGYTF.